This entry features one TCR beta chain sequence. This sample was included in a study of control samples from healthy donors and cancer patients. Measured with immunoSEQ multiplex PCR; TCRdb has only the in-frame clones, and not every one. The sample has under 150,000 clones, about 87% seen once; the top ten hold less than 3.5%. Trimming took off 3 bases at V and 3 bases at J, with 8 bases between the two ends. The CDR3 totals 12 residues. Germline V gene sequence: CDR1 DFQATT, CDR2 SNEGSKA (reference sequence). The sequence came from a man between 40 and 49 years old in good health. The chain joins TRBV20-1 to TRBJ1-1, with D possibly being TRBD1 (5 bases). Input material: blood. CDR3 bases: TGCAGTGCTAGTCGAGGGGACACTGAAGCTTTCTTT. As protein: CSASRGDTEAFF.